The rows below give T cell receptor beta chains drawn from one sample of a study of blood T cell repertoires in COVID-19. The method was immunoSEQ multiplex PCR; TCRdb's version includes in-frame clones alone and lacks a portion of them. Among 120,000 or so clones, 85% were seen once, and the ten largest hold approximately 30%. Sequenced material: peripheral blood. These receptors were collected from an elderly woman with acute or convalescent COVID-19. Each CDR3 is given with its conserved first and last residue. A D gene is named only where the DNA matches it firmly. Size values are once, few and many counts, or a class for expanded clones, and some rows have none.

J	size	D	V	DNA	CDR3
TRBJ1-2	NA	TRBD1	TRBV10-3	TGTGCCATCAGTGTAGGTTCAGGGGGCGATGGCTACACCTTC	CAISVGSGGDGYTF
TRBJ1-2	NA	NA	TRBV6-5	TGTGCCAGCAGTTACTCGATTGCAGGGGCCTATGGCTACACCTTC	CASSYSIAGAYGYTF
TRBJ1-5	NA	NA	TRBV28	TGTGCCAGCAGTTTAACAATCCGGCGGCTGCCTCAGCCCCAGCATTTT	CASSLTIRRLPQPQHF
TRBJ1-1	NA	NA	TRBV7-9	TGTGCCAGCAGCCGGGACTATAACACTGAAGCTTTCTTT	CASSRDYNTEAFF
TRBJ1-5	NA	TRBD1	TRBV6-5	TGTGCCAGCAGAGGACAGGGGGCAAGCAATCAGCCCCAGCATTTT	CASRGQGASNQPQHF
TRBJ2-3	NA	TRBD2	TRBV9	TGTGCCAGCAGCGCCCGGACTAGCGGGGGGGATACGCAGTATTTT	CASSARTSGGDTQYF
TRBJ2-5	NA	TRBD2	TRBV3-1/TRBV3-2	TGTGCCAGCAGCCTTACCGGGACTAGAGGGGAGACCCAGTACTTC	CASSLTGTRGETQYF
TRBJ2-7	NA	NA	TRBV11-2	TGTGCCAGCAGCTTAGATACTGCGAACGAGCAGTACTTC	CASSLDTANEQYF
TRBJ1-6	NA	TRBD1	TRBV2	TGTGCCAGCAGGACGGGTCGGGACAGGGGAACACCCCTCCACTTT	CASRTGRDRGTPLHF
TRBJ2-5	NA	NA	TRBV7-3	TGTGCCAGCAGCCCTGATCAGAACCAAGAGACCCAGTACTTC	CASSPDQNQETQYF
TRBJ2-1	NA	NA	TRBV18	TGTGCCAGCTCACCACGGTGGGGGCGAGAGAACAATGAGCAGTTCTTC	CASSPRWGRENNEQFF
TRBJ1-2	NA	TRBD1	TRBV4-2	TGTGCCAGCAGCCGAGAAATCGGGACAGACTATGGCTACACCTTC	CASSREIGTDYGYTF
TRBJ1-1	once	NA	TRBV9	TGTGCCAGCAGCGTAGACTGGCGACAGAACACTGAAGCTTTCTTT	CASSVDWRQNTEAFF
TRBJ2-3	NA	NA	TRBV4-3	TGCGCCAGCAGCCCATACGAGAGCACAGATACGCAGTATTTT	CASSPYESTDTQYF
TRBJ2-2	NA	TRBD1	TRBV5-1	TGCGCCAGCAGCGGAATACCGGGACAGATGAACACCGGGGAGCTGTTTTTT	CASSGIPGQMNTGELFF
TRBJ1-1	NA	TRBD1	TRBV2	TGTGCCAGCAGGGAAGGGACAGTTAATGAAGCTTTCTTT	CASREGTVNEAFF
TRBJ2-1	NA	TRBD2	TRBV3-1/TRBV3-2	TGTGCCAGCAGCCCCCAGGAGGGGCGGGGGGAGCAGTTCTTC	CASSPQEGRGEQFF
TRBJ1-4	NA	NA	TRBV4-2	TGTGCCAGCAGCCAACCTCAAGTGAACGGGGAAAAACTGTTTTTT	CASSQPQVNGEKLFF
TRBJ2-1	NA	NA	TRBV6-5	TGTGCCAGCAGTTACTCGACCGGGAACAATGAGCAGTTCTTC	CASSYSTGNNEQFF
TRBJ1-3	NA	TRBD1	TRBV18	TGTGCCAGCTCACCACCTAACAGGGGCTCTGGAAACACCATATATTTT	CASSPPNRGSGNTIYF
TRBJ1-4	NA	TRBD1	TRBV9	TGTGCCAGCAGCTTAACCGGGACAGGGGCCGGAAAACTGTTTTTT	CASSLTGTGAGKLFF
TRBJ1-3	NA	TRBD1	TRBV7-2	TGTGCCAGCAGCTTAGGGGGGGGACAGGGTAACACCATATATTTT	CASSLGGGQGNTIYF
TRBJ2-4	NA	NA	TRBV4-2	TGTGCCAGCAGCCAAGGAGACAGGTCGTCCGAAAACATTCAGTACTTC	CASSQGDRSSENIQYF